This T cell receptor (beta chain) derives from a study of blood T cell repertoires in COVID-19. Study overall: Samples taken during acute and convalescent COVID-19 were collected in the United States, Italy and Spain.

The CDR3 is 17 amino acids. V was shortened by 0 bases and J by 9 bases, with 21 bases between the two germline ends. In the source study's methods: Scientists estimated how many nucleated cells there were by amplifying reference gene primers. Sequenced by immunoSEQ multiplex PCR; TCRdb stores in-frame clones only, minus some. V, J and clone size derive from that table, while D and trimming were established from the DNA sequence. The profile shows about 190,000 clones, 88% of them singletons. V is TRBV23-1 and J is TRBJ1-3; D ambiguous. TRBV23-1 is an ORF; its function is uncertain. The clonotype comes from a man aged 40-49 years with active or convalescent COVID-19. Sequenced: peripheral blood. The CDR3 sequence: CASSQSPSDGSVGTIYF. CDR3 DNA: TGCGCCAGCAGTCAATCGCCTTCCGACGGGAGTGTCGGCACCATATATTTT.